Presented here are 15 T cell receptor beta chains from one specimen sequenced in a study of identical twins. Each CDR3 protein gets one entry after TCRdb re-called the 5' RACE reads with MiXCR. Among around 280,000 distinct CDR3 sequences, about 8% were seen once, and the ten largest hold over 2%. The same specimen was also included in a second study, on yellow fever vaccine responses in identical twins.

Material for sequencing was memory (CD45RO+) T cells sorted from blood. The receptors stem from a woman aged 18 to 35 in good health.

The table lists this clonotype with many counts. The chain's CDR3 is CASSPTPSGEQFF. The DNA for the CDR3 is TGTGCCAGCAGTCCGACCCCCTCGGGTGAGCAGTTCTTC. The chain is built from TRBV3-1 and TRBJ2-1; D remains unclear. V shed 6 bases and J shed 9 bases, with 15 bases lying between them. CDR1 LGHDT and CDR2 YNNKEL come from the germline V gene (reference sequence). This CDR3 contains 13 residues.

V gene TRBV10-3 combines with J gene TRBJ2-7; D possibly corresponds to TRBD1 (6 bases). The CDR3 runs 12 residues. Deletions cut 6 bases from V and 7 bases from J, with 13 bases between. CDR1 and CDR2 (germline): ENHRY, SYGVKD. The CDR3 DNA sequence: TGTGCCATCAGCCCACAGGGAAAGGAGCAGTACGTC. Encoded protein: CAISPQGKEQYV.

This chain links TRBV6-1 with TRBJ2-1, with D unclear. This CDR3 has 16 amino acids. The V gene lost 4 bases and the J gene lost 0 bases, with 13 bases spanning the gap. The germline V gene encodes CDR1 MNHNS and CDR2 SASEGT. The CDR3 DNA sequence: TGTGCCAGCAGTGGTGGTAGCCCAAGCTCCTACAATGAGCAGTTCTTC. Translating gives CASSGGSPSSYNEQFF.

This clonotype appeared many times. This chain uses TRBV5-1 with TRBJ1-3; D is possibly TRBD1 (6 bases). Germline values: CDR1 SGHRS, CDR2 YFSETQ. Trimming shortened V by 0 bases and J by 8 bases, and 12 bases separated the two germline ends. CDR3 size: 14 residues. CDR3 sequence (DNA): TGCGCCAGCAGCTTGGATACAGGGTCGTACACCATATATTTT. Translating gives CASSLDTGSYTIYF.

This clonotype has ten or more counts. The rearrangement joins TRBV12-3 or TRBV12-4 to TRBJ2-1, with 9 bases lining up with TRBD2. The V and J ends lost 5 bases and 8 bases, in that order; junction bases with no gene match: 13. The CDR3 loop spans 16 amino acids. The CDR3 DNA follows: TGTGCCAGCAGTCCAACCGGGACTAGCTTACGTCATGAGCAGTTCTTC. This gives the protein CASSPTGTSLRHEQFF.

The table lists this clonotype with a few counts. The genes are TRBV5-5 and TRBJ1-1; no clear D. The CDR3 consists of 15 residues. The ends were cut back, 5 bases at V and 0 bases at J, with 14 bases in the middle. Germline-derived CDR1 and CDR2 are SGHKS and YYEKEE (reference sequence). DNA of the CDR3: TGTGCCAGCAGTTACAACATGGGGATGAACACTGAAGCTTTCTTT. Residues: CASSYNMGMNTEAFF.

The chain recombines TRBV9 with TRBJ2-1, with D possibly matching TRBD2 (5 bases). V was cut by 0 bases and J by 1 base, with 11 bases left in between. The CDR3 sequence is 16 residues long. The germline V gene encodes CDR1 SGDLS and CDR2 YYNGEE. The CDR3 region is CASSVGLASSYNEQFF. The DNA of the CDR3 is TGTGCCAGCAGCGTAGGATTAGCGTCATCCTACAATGAGCAGTTCTTC.

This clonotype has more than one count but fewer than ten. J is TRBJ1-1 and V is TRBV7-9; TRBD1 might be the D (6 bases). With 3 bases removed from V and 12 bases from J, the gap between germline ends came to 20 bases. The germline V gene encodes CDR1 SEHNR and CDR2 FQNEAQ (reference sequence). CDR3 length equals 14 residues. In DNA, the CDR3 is TGTGCCAGCAGCTTTGGCGGGTTTAGGGGGATTTCTTTCTTT. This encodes CASSFGGFRGISFF.

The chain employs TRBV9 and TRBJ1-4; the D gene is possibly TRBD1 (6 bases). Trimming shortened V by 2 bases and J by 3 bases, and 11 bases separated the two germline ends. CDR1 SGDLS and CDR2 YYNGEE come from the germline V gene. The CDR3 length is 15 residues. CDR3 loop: CASSVGDTANEKLFF. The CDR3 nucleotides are TGTGCCAGCAGCGTTGGGGACACGGCTAATGAAAAACTGTTTTTT.

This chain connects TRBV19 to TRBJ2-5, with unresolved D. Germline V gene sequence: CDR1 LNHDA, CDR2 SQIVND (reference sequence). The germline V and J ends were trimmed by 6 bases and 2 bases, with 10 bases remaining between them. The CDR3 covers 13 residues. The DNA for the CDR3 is TGTGCCAGTAGGCAACAGAGTCAAGAGACCCAGTACTTC. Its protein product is CASRQQSQETQYF. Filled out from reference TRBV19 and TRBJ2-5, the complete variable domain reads DGGITQSPKYLFRKEGQNVTLSCEQNLNHDAMYWYRQDPGQGLRLIYYSQIVNDFQKGDIAEGYSVSREKKESFPLTVTSAQKNPTAFYLCASRQQSQETQYFGPGTRLLVL.

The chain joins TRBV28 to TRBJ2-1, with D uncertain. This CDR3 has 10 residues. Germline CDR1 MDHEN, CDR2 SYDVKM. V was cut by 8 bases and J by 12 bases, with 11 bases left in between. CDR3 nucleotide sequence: TGTGCCAGCTTGGAAGCTGTGCAGTTCTTC. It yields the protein CASLEAVQFF.

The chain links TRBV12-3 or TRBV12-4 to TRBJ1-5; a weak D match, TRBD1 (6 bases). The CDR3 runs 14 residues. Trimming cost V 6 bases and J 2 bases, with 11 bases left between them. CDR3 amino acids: CASRQGPGNQPQHF. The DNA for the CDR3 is TGTGCCAGCAGACAGGGCCCTGGCAATCAGCCCCAGCATTTT.

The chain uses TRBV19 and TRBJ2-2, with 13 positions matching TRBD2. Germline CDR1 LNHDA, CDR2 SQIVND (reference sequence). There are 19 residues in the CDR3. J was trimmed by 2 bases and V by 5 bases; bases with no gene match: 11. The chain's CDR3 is CASSFRRTSGSGNTGELFF. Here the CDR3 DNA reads TGTGCCAGTAGTTTCCGCCGGACTAGCGGGAGTGGAAACACCGGGGAGCTGTTTTTT.

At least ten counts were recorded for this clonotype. The CDR3 nucleotides are TGTGCCAGCAGTTTTTTAGCGGGAGGCTGGGAGCTGTTTTTT. Amino acid sequence: CASSFLAGGWELFF. The rearrangement uses TRBV12-3 or TRBV12-4 and TRBJ2-2; 10 positions match TRBD2. The CDR3 loop spans 14 amino acids. The V gene end was trimmed by 3 bases and the J gene end by 9 bases; junction bases not matched to a gene: 4.

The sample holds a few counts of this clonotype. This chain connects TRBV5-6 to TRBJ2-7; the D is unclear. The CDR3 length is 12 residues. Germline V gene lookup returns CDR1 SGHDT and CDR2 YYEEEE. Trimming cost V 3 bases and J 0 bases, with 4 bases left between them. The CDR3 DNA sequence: TGTGCCAGCAGCTCCGCCTCCTACGAGCAGTACGTC. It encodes CASSSASYEQYV.